Below, one T cell receptor (beta chain) is given with its context. Some clones are missing from TCRdb's copy, which holds only in-frame ones; the method was immunoSEQ multiplex PCR. The sample yields tens of thousands of clones, about four fifths seen once. The sample comes from a study of blood T cell repertoires in COVID-19. This CDR3 is 15 amino acids long. V lost 0 bases, J lost 0 bases, and 7 bases lay in between. Germline values: CDR1 PRHDT, CDR2 FYEKMQ (reference sequence). The sequence came from a man younger than 40 with COVID-19, enrolled during active disease. The V gene is TRBV13, the J gene TRBJ2-3, with D possibly being TRBD1 (5 bases). Sequenced input: peripheral blood. The DNA of the CDR3 is TGTGCCAGCAGCTTAGGGGACACCAGCACAGATACGCAGTATTTT. Amino acids: CASSLGDTSTDTQYF.